This T cell receptor (beta chain) was captured in a study of blood T cell repertoires in COVID-19. In the study overall: From the United States, Italy and Spain came samples of acute and convalescent COVID-19. T cells, B-cell-depleted T cells, or PBMCs supplied cDNA or gDNA.

Source study methods: How many nucleated cells were present was estimated from reference gene primer amplification. Assay used: immunoSEQ multiplex PCR; TCRdb lists only in-frame clones, some missing. That table supplies the V and J calls and clone size; D and trimming were determined from the DNA. The repertoire holds about 350,000 clones, 80% to 90% seen once, with around 6% in the top ten. Seattle patient enrollment occurred during active infection, with longitudinal follow-up thereafter. The CDR3 totals 14 residues. V lost 6 bases, J lost 5 bases, and 9 bases stayed unmatched. From germline, CDR1 is PRHDT and CDR2 FYEKMQ (reference sequence).

Sequencing input: peripheral blood. The origin of this receptor is a woman aged 45-60 years with COVID-19, enrolled during active disease. The chain joins TRBV13 to TRBJ1-1, with 7 bases lining up with TRBD1. CDR3 region: CASSYRGGRTEAFF. For the CDR3, the DNA is TGTGCCAGCAGTTACAGGGGAGGTAGGACTGAAGCTTTCTTT.